The subject of this entry is one T cell receptor beta chain. Its antigen remains undetermined. The run used a NextSeq 550. The Human TCR Profiling Kit (MiLaboratory) was used to prepare UMI-labeled 5' RACE TRB cDNA libraries. The full amount of extracted RNA was used for cDNA synthesis, and the full amount of resulting cDNA was used for PCR amplification. Libraries were prepared in parallel using an identical number of PCR cycles. The authors' analysis ran thus. With a requirement of at least two reads per UMI, MIGEC and MiXCR extracted about 48,000 +/- 9,800 unique UMI-labeled TRB cDNA molecules per library. Each library averaged about 40,000 +/- 10,000 functional in-frame TRB CDR3 nucleotide clonotypes without stop codons. Diversity metrics, including normalized Shannon-Wiener and Chao1, were computed in VDJtools after downsampling to 5000 UMI-labeled TRB molecules per sample. For the central five CDR3 residues, VDJtools calculated physicochemical properties weighted by clonotype size, namely interaction energy, strength, volume and Kidera factor 4. Through TCRdb reprocessing, the reads give one entry per CDR3 protein sequence; DNA is omitted. The V and J calls shown here were made by TCRdb, not taken from the authors' results. The sample table holds about 84,000 distinct CDR3 sequences. 0.6% to 0.7% of the sample is in the top ten clones.

Each CD8+ T cell subset was flow-sorted in triplicate, and 300,000 cells per subset were placed directly into RLT lysis buffer. To exclude memory contaminants, naive CD8+ T cells were stringently defined as CD45RO-CCR7+CD27+CD95-. Peripheral blood mononuclear cells were isolated from buffy coats using standard density gradient centrifugation. Naive CXCR3-negative and CXCR3-positive CD8+ T cells were flow-sorted on a FACSAria III. An RNeasy Mini Kit was used to extract total RNA from the sorted cells. The data originate from a study of CXCR3-negative and CXCR3-positive naive CD8 T cells (dated by TCRdb to the late 2010s). About the full investigation: In total, 120 million to 150 million TRB reads were obtained, which works out to roughly 1.5 +/- 0.3 million reads per library. Diversity and physicochemical repertoire analyses covered around 10 donors pooled from two independent experiments. For the TRBV-TRBJ cluster analysis, the naive subsets came from 5 donors, while the memory cells came from 3 donors.

Paper-wide results and their limitations: TRB CDR3s from CXCR3-positive naive cells showed higher hydrophobicity (lower Kidera factor 4), lower energy, and higher strength and volume indices than CXCR3-negative naive cells. Naive CXCR3-negative and CXCR3-positive cells from the same donor showed similar TRBV-TRBJ usage, whereas memory cells showed distinct patterns. CXCR3 expression partially decreased after cryopreservation, so most assays used freshly isolated PBMCs. Repertoire diversity was comparably high in both naive subsets but much lower in memory CD8+ T cells. Surface CD5, linked to self-reactivity in mice, was comparable between naive subsets; TCR interaction strength was therefore also inferred from TRB CDR3 physicochemical properties.

According to the germline V gene, CDR1 reads SGHDN and CDR2 reads FVKESK. The CDR3 numbers 16 residues from cysteine through phenylalanine. The entry carries no DNA sequence. The V and J segments used are TRBV14 and TRBJ2-5; TCRdb reports TRBD2, a call that lacks DNA to check it against. The source material was naive CXCR3+ CD8+ T cells from blood. The cell subset or site label corresponds to: CD45RO-CCR7+CD27+CD95- naive CD8+ T cells expressing CXCR3 (TNR3+). This sequence originates from a human donor in good health. Some clones in this sample may be carry-over from other donors' samples. The CDR3 in this case is CASSHGRVGPQETQYF.